A single sample is the source of the 9 T cell receptor beta chains below, sequenced in a study of cytomegalovirus exposure and HLA in healthy donors. Both 60 Vbeta primers and 13 Jbeta primers went into the PCR. Assay used: immunoSEQ multiplex PCR; TCRdb lists only in-frame clones, some missing. The sample lists over 80,000 clones, around 80% occurring once. The sequenced material came from PBMCs. The receptors come from a man in his sixties in good health and CMV-seropositive.

Only a few counts were recorded for this clone. The genes are TRBV10-3 and TRBJ1-4, with D perhaps matching TRBD1 (6 bases). V was trimmed by 7 bases and J by 3 bases, leaving 15 bases between them. CDR1 is ENHRY and CDR2 is SYGVKD in the germline V gene. The CDR3 runs 15 residues. CDR3 sequence (DNA): TGTGCCATCAAGGGGGGGGCAGACCCTAATGAAAAACTGTTTTTT. Its protein product is CAIKGGADPNEKLFF.

V is TRBV15 and J is TRBJ2-1; possibly TRBD1 for D (5 bases). The germline CDR1 and CDR2 sequences are LNHNV and YYDKDF (reference sequence). This CDR3 has 13 amino acids. V was shortened by 3 bases and J by 7 bases, with 10 bases between the two germline ends. CDR3 loop: CATSRTAGNEQFF. CDR3 nucleotide sequence: TGTGCCACCAGCAGGACAGCAGGAAATGAGCAGTTCTTC.

The rearrangement joins TRBV2 to TRBJ2-3, with 9 nucleotides matching TRBD2. After removal of 6 bases from V and 6 bases from J, the junction contained 13 bases not matched to a gene. The CDR3 contains 16 residues. From germline, CDR1 is SNHLY and CDR2 FYNNEI. DNA for the CDR3: TGTGCCAGCAGGTTTAGCGGGGGACCGTCTGGGGATACGCAGTATTTT. Its translation is CASRFSGGPSGDTQYF.

This rearrangement joins TRBV6-4 to TRBJ1-5; D is perhaps TRBD1 (5 bases). Germline V gene sequence: CDR1 MRHNA, CDR2 SNTAGT. The CDR3 loop spans 13 amino acids. Trimming took off 2 bases at V and 6 bases at J, with 8 bases between the two ends. CDR3 bases: TGTGCCAGCAGTGACAGGGGAGGTCAGCCCCAGCATTTT. This gives the protein CASSDRGGQPQHF.

The CDR3 sequence is CASRPGGPSPLHF. The DNA of the CDR3 is TGTGCCAGCAGGCCCGGGGGACCTTCACCCCTCCACTTT. This chain connects TRBV2 to TRBJ1-6; D is possibly TRBD1 (5 bases). Germline values: CDR1 SNHLY, CDR2 FYNNEI. The CDR3 totals 13 residues. The V end lost 6 bases, the J end lost 9 bases, and 12 bases lay between the germline ends. Using reference TRBV2 and TRBJ1-6 for the parts outside the CDR3, the full variable domain is EPEVTQTPSHQVTQMGQEVILRCVPISNHLYFYWYRQILGQKVEFLVSFYNNEISEKSEIFDDQFSVERPDGSNFTLKIRSTKLEDSAMYFCASRPGGPSPLHFGNGTRLTVT.

This chain links TRBV20-1 with TRBJ2-7; 7 bases line up with TRBD1. The CDR3 has 11 residues. Germline V gene data show CDR1 as DFQATT and CDR2 as SNEGSKA (reference sequence). V shed 4 bases and J 4 bases; nucleotides not matched to a gene: 1. In nucleotides, the CDR3 is TGCAGTGCTAAGACAGGGTACGAGCAGTACTTC. This encodes CSAKTGYEQYF.

The chain uses TRBV19 and TRBJ2-6, with 11 bases that match TRBD1. This CDR3 is built from 17 residues. Germline V gene sequence: CDR1 LNHDA, CDR2 SQIVND (reference sequence). V trimming: 5 bases; J trimming: 2 bases; junction bases outside the gene matches: 5. The CDR3 spells CASSARDRGTGANVLTF. DNA for the CDR3: TGTGCCAGTAGTGCCAGGGACAGGGGGACTGGGGCCAACGTCCTGACTTTC.

The rearrangement uses TRBV19 and TRBJ2-1, with 8 bases that match TRBD2. Germline assignment: CDR1 LNHDA and CDR2 SQIVND (reference sequence). The CDR3 length is 14 residues. V shed 2 bases and J 7 bases; nucleotides not matched to a gene: 4. The CDR3 here is CASSIMGLGNEQFF. CDR3 coding DNA: TGTGCCAGTAGTATAATGGGACTAGGTAATGAGCAGTTCTTC.

The chain joins TRBV13 to TRBJ2-5; tentatively, D is TRBD2 (5 bases). V lost 3 bases and J 5 bases, leaving 13 bases between the germline ends. CDR1 is PRHDT, CDR2 FYEKMQ, per germline (reference sequence). The CDR3 spans 14 residues. The CDR3 nucleotides are TGTGCCAGCAGCTTGGACTTAAGAAGTGAGACCCAGTACTTC. Protein: CASSLDLRSETQYF.